The clone carrying this TCR beta chain was counted ten times or more. The antigen remains undetermined. The sample originates from a study of response to subunit inactivated influenza vaccine. TCRdb reprocessed the RT-PCR reads with MiXCR, giving one entry per CDR3 protein. The sample holds roughly 570,000 distinct CDR3 sequences, roughly 13% seen once. The CDR3 has 15 residues. CDR1 SGHRS and CDR2 YFSETQ come from the germline V gene. V was cut by 4 bases and J by 1 base, with 12 bases left in between. Study results and caveats: Researchers suggested that each seasonal influenza vaccination recruits few new T cells.

Sequenced material: PBMCs from blood, taken roughly 45 days after vaccination. The genes are TRBV5-1 and TRBJ2-1, with D tentatively TRBD1 (6 bases). This TCR was sampled from a man aged 50-59 years who received an inactivated influenza vaccine. CDR3 sequence (DNA): TGCGCCAGCAGCATCATGCAGGGGTCCTACAATGAGCAGTTCTTC. As protein: CASSIMQGSYNEQFF.